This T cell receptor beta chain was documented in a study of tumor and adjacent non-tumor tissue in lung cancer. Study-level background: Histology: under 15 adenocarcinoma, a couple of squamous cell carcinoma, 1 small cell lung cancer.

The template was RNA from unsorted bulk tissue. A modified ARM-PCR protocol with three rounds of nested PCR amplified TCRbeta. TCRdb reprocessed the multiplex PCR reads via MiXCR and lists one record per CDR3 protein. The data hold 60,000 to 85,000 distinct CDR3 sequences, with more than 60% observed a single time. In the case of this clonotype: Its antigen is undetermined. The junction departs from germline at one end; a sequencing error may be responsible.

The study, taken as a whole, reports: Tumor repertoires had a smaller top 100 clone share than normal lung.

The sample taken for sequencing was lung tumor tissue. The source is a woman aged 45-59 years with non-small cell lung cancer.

CDR3 coding DNA: TGTGCCAGCAGCCGGATAGGGACCGACAATGAGCGGTTCTTC. It yields the protein CASSRIGTDNERFF. The chain uses TRBV11-2 and TRBJ2-1, with D perhaps assigned TRBD1 or TRBD2 (5 bases each). The CDR3 spans 14 residues. Germline values: CDR1 SGHAT, CDR2 FQNNGV.